One sample yielded the 30 T cell receptor beta chains listed below, sequenced in a study of CD4 and CD8 cells across lung adenocarcinoma regions. Via MiXCR, TCRdb re-called the PCR reads, giving one row per CDR3 protein. This repertoire shows 20,000 to 30,000 distinct CDR3 sequences, approximately 52% found once; its top ten account for roughly a fifth. The sequenced sample consisted of CD4+ T cells from the center of a lung tumor. The receptors here all came from a male donor with lung adenocarcinoma. The CD4 and CD8 labels of this study may be unreliable.

This clonotype was found many times. This sequence joins TRBV7-2 and TRBJ2-1; D is perhaps TRBD1 (5 bases). The closer fit of TRBJ2-7 to the DNA end suggests the J call may be wrong. The germline gives CDR1 SGHTA, CDR2 FQGNSA. The CDR3 runs 13 residues. CDR3 sequence (DNA): TGTGCCAGCAGCTTAGCAGGGGTGGGGGAGCAGTACTTC. Translation: CASSLAGVGEQYF.

This clonotype came up many times. The gene calls are TRBV6-1 and TRBJ1-3, with D uncertain. CDR3 length equals 14 residues. V lost 6 bases and J 0 bases, leaving 9 bases between the germline ends. The V gene's germline CDR1 is MNHNS and CDR2 SASEGT. CDR3 region: CASRRGISGNTIYF. Here the CDR3 DNA reads TGTGCCAGCAGACGAGGGATCTCTGGAAACACCATATATTTT.

The chain is built from TRBV6-1 and TRBJ2-2, with D tentatively TRBD2 (8 bases). The J call is uncertain, as TRBJ2-3 better fits the DNA end. The CDR3 consists of 15 residues. Germline V gives CDR1 MNHNS, CDR2 SASEGT. CDR3 sequence (DNA): TGTGCCAGCAGGGCAACAAGCGGGAGTACAGGGGAGCAGTATTTT. Amino acids: CASRATSGSTGEQYF.

This clonotype was seen many times. This chain joins TRBV6-4 and TRBJ1-2, with a possible D match to TRBD1 (5 bases). The CDR3 has 13 residues. CDR1 and CDR2 (germline): MRHNA, SNTAGT. V lost 6 bases and J lost 8, with 16 bases in between. The CDR3 DNA sequence: TGTGCCAGCAGAGGAGAGGGGTGGGGCGGCTACACCTTC. Translation: CASRGEGWGGYTF.

J is TRBJ2-5 and V is TRBV27; the match to TRBD1 covers 11 bases. Near its end, the DNA agrees better with TRBJ2-1, so the J call may be wrong. Germline CDR1 MNHEY, CDR2 SMNVEV (reference sequence). This CDR3 is built from 15 residues. CDR3 region: CASSLIGTGGAEQFF. The CDR3 nucleotides are TGTGCCAGCAGTTTAATAGGGACAGGGGGGGCCGAGCAGTTCTTC.

The rearrangement uses TRBV7-2 and TRBJ2-5; TRBD2 agrees at 7 bases. Trimming cost V 2 bases and J 0 bases; bases outside gene matches: 3. This CDR3 is 15 amino acids long. CDR1 and CDR2 (germline): SGHTA, FQGNSA. In DNA form, the CDR3 reads TGTGCCAGCAGCTTATCCAGCGGGAACCAAGAGACCCAGTACTTC. Protein: CASSLSSGNQETQYF.

In the case of this clonotype: The junction shows a germline mismatch at one end, possibly a read error. The chain joins TRBV10-2 to TRBJ2-4; 7 nucleotides agree with TRBD1. The CDR3 totals 14 residues. Looked up from germline, CDR1 is WSHSY and CDR2 is SAAADI. The CDR3 is CAGSGGGHKGALYF. In nucleotides, the CDR3 is TGTGCGGGCAGTGGGGGTGGCCACAAGGGGGCCTTGTACTTC.

The V and J genes are TRBV12-3 or TRBV12-4 and TRBJ2-3; D might be TRBD1 (5 bases). The CDR3 sequence is 15 residues long. Trimming shortened V by 7 bases and J by 1 base, and 15 bases separated the two germline ends. The CDR3 DNA sequence: TGTGCCAGCACCATTGACAGCATTGGCACAGATACGCAGTATTTT. It codes for CASTIDSIGTDTQYF.

This clonotype was found once. The V call is TRBV25-1, the J call TRBJ2-1; D gene uncertain. The J call may be faulty, since TRBJ2-7 better matches the DNA end. Germline V gene lookup returns CDR1 MGHDK and CDR2 SYGVNS. The CDR3 loop spans 15 amino acids. The DNA for the CDR3 is TGTGCCAGCAGTGATCTTGGACCGGGCAGCTACGAGCAGTACTTC. The encoded protein is CASSDLGPGSYEQYF.

This clonotype has a handful of counts. The chain links TRBV9 to TRBJ2-1; 8 positions agree with TRBD2. This CDR3 is built from 15 residues. The J segment lost 5 bases and the V segment lost 2 bases, leaving 6 bases of the junction unmatched. The germline V gene encodes CDR1 SGDLS and CDR2 YYNGEE. The CDR3 sequence is CASSVAGGENNEQFF. The DNA of the CDR3 is TGTGCCAGCAGCGTCGCGGGGGGCGAAAACAATGAGCAGTTCTTC. Supplemented by reference TRBV9 and TRBJ2-1, the full variable domain reads DSGVTQTPKHLITATGQRVTLRCSPRSGDLSVYWYQQSLDQGLQFLIQYYNGEERAKGNILERFSAQQFPDLHSELNLSSLELGDSALYFCASSVAGGENNEQFFGPGTRLTVL.

The chain couples TRBV12-5 to TRBJ2-7; 7 positions match TRBD1. The J call may be wrong; the DNA end is better matched by TRBJ2-1. The CDR3 sequence is 19 residues long. The V gene's germline CDR1 is LGHNT and CDR2 FRNRAP. This chain's CDR3 is CASGLVPGQLAKGAYEQFF. CDR3 DNA: TGTGCTAGTGGTTTGGTACCGGGACAGCTGGCTAAGGGCGCCTACGAGCAGTTCTTC.

The sample holds many counts of this clonotype. The chain carries TRBV6-5 and TRBJ2-7, with D perhaps TRBD2 (5 bases). This CDR3 has 13 residues. Germline values: CDR1 MNHEY, CDR2 SVGAGI. The V end was cut by 8 bases, the J end by 0 bases, with 11 bases between. The CDR3 loop reads CASEERTSYEQYF. CDR3 bases: TGTGCCAGCGAGGAGCGGACCTCCTACGAGCAGTACTTC.

The gene calls are TRBV6-1 and TRBJ2-4, with D unclear. V was cut by 2 bases and J by 13 bases, with 21 bases left in between. Per germline, CDR1 MNHNS and CDR2 SASEGT. The CDR3 runs 15 residues. The CDR3 region has the DNA TGTGCCAGCAGTGAAATGGCTCGCGGCCGAAACACCCAGTACTTC. It translates to CASSEMARGRNTQYF.

The table lists this clonotype with many counts. J is TRBJ2-1 and V is TRBV12-3 or TRBV12-4, with D perhaps assigned TRBD1 or TRBD2 (5 bases each). The CDR3 loop spans 13 amino acids. The V and J ends lost 5 bases and 6 bases respectively, with 11 bases between them. The CDR3 DNA reads TGTGCCAGCAGTCCTAGGGACGGCAATGAGCAGTTCTTC. It specifies CASSPRDGNEQFF.

As DNA, the CDR3 is TGTGCCGCCAGTGACGTGGCTCGCGACAAAGACACCCAGTACTTC. Protein product: CAASDVARDKDTQYF. The V and J genes are TRBV10-3 and TRBJ2-4, with D unresolved. This CDR3 contains 15 residues. Trimming pared 11 bases from V and 13 bases from J, leaving 30 bases between. Per the germline V gene, CDR1 is ENHRY and CDR2 is SYGVKD.

As regards this clonotype: One junction end disagrees with the germline gene, perhaps due to a read error. The chain links TRBV6-1 to TRBJ2-3, with D perhaps TRBD2 (5 bases). The end of the DNA aligns better with TRBJ2-7, so the J call may be wrong. There are 12 residues in the CDR3. From germline, CDR1 is MNHNS and CDR2 SASEGT. The CDR3 coding sequence is TGTCCCAGCAGTGTATGGGGAGATAAGCAGTACTTC. Encoded protein: CPSSVWGDKQYF.

To note about this clonotype: Germline is not matched at one junction end, which may reflect a read error. The V gene is TRBV6-1, the J gene TRBJ2-3; TRBD1 is a possible D gene (5 bases). CDR1 and CDR2 from the germline V gene are MNHNS and SASEGT. The CDR3 consists of 16 residues. The CDR3 DNA reads TGTGCCAGCAGTGGTATGGGGCTTGGTGGCACAGATACGCAGTATTTC. This sequence encodes CASSGMGLGGTDTQYF.

This clonotype was seen many times. V is TRBV10-1 and J is TRBJ2-5, with D perhaps TRBD2 (6 bases). The CDR3 has 15 amino acids. Germline V lookup: CDR1 WNHNN, CDR2 SYGVQD (reference sequence). The germline V and J ends were trimmed by 1 base and 5 bases, with 14 bases remaining between them. The CDR3 coding sequence is TGCGCCAGCAGTGAGTGGACGGGAGTGGGGGAGACCCAGTACTTC. This gives the protein CASSEWTGVGETQYF.

This chain connects TRBV6-1 to TRBJ2-2; tentative D call: TRBD2 (6 bases). Trimming shortened V by 6 bases and J by 16 bases, and 33 bases separated the two germline ends. Germline CDR1 and CDR2: MNHNS and SASEGT. This CDR3 is built from 17 residues. The DNA of the CDR3 is TGTGCCAGCAGCCGGAGGGGAGCGGCTGTAGCCACAGATACGCAGTTTTTT. Protein sequence: CASSRRGAAVATDTQFF.

This clonotype appeared a few times. A much bigger clone sits one base away, suggesting this may be a read error. J is TRBJ2-5 and V is TRBV7-6, with 9 bases fitting TRBD2. V shed 5 bases and J 13 bases; nucleotides not matched to a gene: 11. Germline CDR1 reads SGHVS; CDR2 reads FNYEAQ. This CDR3 spans 13 amino acids. CDR3 residues: CASSRGLANERYF. CDR3 in DNA: TGTGCCAGCAGCCGGGGACTAGCAAACGAGCGGTACTTC.

The chain links TRBV5-1 to TRBJ2-3; D is unclear. The ends were cut back, 7 bases at V and 6 bases at J, with 18 bases in the middle. Per the germline V gene, CDR1 is SGHRS and CDR2 is YFSETQ. The CDR3 is made up of 14 amino acids. The CDR3 sequence: CASGQDPGADTQYF. CDR3 coding DNA: TGCGCCAGCGGCCAGGACCCCGGAGCGGATACGCAGTATTTT. The entire variable domain, with the rest obtained from reference TRBV5-1 and TRBJ2-3, is as follows: KAGVTQTPRYLIKTRGQQVTLSCSPISGHRSVSWYQQTPGQGLQFLFEYFSETQRNKGNFPGRFSGRQFSNSRSEMNVSTLELGDSALYLCASGQDPGADTQYFGPGTRLTVL.

A word on this clonotype: It may be a read error: a sequence one base away is much more abundant. This CDR3 is missing its conserved last phenylalanine or tryptophan, likely due to a read error. The CDR3 loop is CASSLVHHGRGGELFL. CDR3 bases: TGTGCCAGCAGCTTGGTCCACCACGGGAGAGGCGGGGAGCTGTTTTTA. The chain links TRBV11-2 to TRBJ2-2; tentatively, D is TRBD2 (6 bases). The CDR3 totals 16 residues. Germline V gene sequence: CDR1 SGHAT, CDR2 FQNNGV. Trimming cost V 3 bases and J 7 bases, with 18 bases left between them.

This clonotype showed up many times. The chain uses TRBV27 and TRBJ2-1; D gene unclear. Germline V gene sequence: CDR1 MNHEY, CDR2 SMNVEV (reference sequence). With 3 bases removed from V and 5 bases from J, the gap between germline ends came to 8 bases. The CDR3 is 13 amino acids. CDR3 sequence: CASSLLQNNEQFF. CDR3 DNA sequence: TGTGCCAGCAGTTTGTTACAAAACAATGAGCAGTTCTTC.

This clonotype occurred a few times. The V gene is TRBV3-1, the J gene TRBJ2-1; a weak D match, TRBD2 (5 bases). This CDR3 spans 16 amino acids. CDR1 and CDR2 (germline): LGHDT, YNNKEL (reference sequence). V gave up 4 bases and J gave up 0 bases, with 13 bases separating them. CDR3 nucleotides: TGTGCCAGCAGCCCCACAGAGCGGAGCTCCTACAATGAGCAGTTCTTC. Residues: CASSPTERSSYNEQFF.

The chain recombines TRBV6-5 with TRBJ2-2; unclear D gene. Trimming removed 6 bases from V and 16 bases from J, with 27 bases in between. The CDR3 covers 15 residues. Per germline, CDR1 MNHEY and CDR2 SVGAGI. CDR3 protein: CASRLQSVITDTQFF. The CDR3 region has the DNA TGTGCCAGCAGACTCCAGTCTGTGATTACAGATACGCAGTTTTTT.

This clonotype was detected only a few times. The rearrangement joins TRBV7-9 to TRBJ2-3; 9 positions match TRBD2. Germline assignment: CDR1 SEHNR and CDR2 FQNEAQ (reference sequence). The CDR3 spans 17 residues. The trim removed 4 bases at V and 2 bases at J, leaving 10 bases unmatched. In DNA form, the CDR3 reads TGTGCCAGCAGCTCAACCCCGACTAGCGGATACACAGATACGCAGTATTTT. Translated: CASSSTPTSGYTDTQYF.

By share of the sample, this clonotype is large. J is TRBJ2-1 and V is TRBV7-2, with D hard to call. The V gene lost 5 bases and the J gene lost 2 bases, with 13 bases spanning the gap. This CDR3 comprises 15 residues. Germline V gives CDR1 SGHTA, CDR2 FQGNSA. This chain's CDR3 is CASSRGLSPYNEQFF. CDR3 in DNA: TGTGCCAGCAGCCGCGGTCTAAGTCCCTACAATGAGCAGTTCTTC.

Judged by abundance, this clonotype is large. This rearrangement joins TRBV7-2 to TRBJ2-1, with a possible D match to TRBD2 (6 bases). The length of the CDR3 is 15 residues. V was shortened by 5 bases and J by 4 bases, with 15 bases between the two germline ends. CDR1 is SGHTA, CDR2 FQGNSA, per germline. In nucleotides, the CDR3 is TGTGCCAGCAGCGCCCCCGGGGACTTTTACAATGAGCAGTTCTTC. As protein: CASSAPGDFYNEQFF.

This clonotype is categorized as medium-sized (0.01 to 0.1%). CDR3 amino acids: CASSPQLQGEAFF. In DNA form, the CDR3 reads TGTGCCAGCAGCCCACAGCTACAGGGTGAAGCTTTCTTT. This rearrangement joins TRBV7-2 to TRBJ1-1; D may be TRBD1 (6 bases). Germline CDR1 is SGHTA and CDR2 is FQGNSA. The CDR3 is made up of 13 amino acids. The germline V and J ends were trimmed by 5 bases and 7 bases, with 14 bases remaining between them.

The chain joins TRBV20-1 to TRBJ2-7; 9 bases map to TRBD1. V was pared by 5 bases and J by 6 bases, with 11 bases of the junction left unmatched. This CDR3 has 14 amino acids. The germline V gene encodes CDR1 DFQATT and CDR2 SNEGSKA (reference sequence). CDR3 loop: CSAETGTGLSEQYF. Written as DNA, the CDR3 is TGCAGTGCTGAGACCGGGACAGGGTTAAGCGAGCAGTACTTC.